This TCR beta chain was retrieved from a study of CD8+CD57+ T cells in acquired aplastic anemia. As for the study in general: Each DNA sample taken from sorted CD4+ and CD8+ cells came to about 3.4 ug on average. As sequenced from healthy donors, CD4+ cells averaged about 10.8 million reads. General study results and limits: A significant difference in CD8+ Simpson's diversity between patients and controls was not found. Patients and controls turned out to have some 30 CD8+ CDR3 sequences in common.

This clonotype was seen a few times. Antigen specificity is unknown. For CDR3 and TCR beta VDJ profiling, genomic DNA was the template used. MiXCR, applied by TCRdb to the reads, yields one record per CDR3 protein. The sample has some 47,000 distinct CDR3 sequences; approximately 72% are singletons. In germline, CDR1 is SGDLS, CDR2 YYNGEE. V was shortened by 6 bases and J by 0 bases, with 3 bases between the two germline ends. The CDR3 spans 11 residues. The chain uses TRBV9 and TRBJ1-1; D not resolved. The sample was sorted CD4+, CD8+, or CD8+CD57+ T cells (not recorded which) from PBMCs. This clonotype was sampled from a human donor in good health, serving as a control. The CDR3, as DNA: TGTGCCAGCACGTTGAACACTGAAGCTTTCTTT. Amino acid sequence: CASTLNTEAFF.